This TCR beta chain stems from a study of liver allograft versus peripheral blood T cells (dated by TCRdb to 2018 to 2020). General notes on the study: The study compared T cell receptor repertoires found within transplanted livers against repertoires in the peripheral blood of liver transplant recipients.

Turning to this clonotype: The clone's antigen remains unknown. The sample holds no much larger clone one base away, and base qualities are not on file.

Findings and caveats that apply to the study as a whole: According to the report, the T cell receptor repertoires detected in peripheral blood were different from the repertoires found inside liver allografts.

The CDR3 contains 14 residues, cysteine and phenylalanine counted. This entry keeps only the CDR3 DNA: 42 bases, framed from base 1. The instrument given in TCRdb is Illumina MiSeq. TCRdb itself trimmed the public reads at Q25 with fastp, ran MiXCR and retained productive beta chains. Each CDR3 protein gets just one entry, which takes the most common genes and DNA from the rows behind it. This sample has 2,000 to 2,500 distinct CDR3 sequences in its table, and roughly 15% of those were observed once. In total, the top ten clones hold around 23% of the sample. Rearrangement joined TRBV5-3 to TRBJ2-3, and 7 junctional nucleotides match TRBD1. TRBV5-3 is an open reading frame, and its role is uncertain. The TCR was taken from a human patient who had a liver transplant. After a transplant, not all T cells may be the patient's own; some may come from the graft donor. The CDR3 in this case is CVDFLQGNTDTQYF. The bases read TGTGTCGATTTCTTACAGGGGAACACAGATACGCAGTATTTT.